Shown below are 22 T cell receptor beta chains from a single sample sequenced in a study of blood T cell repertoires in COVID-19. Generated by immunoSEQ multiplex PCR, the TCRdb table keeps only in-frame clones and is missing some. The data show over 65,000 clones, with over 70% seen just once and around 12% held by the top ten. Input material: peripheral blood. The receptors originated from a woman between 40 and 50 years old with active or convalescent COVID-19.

CDR3 coding DNA: TGTGCCAGCAGCTTAACACGGAATGAGCAGTTCTTC. Amino acid sequence: CASSLTRNEQFF. V is TRBV7-3 and J is TRBJ2-1; D gene unclear. The CDR3 has 12 residues. Germline V gene lookup returns CDR1 SGHTA and CDR2 FQGTGA. V was cut by 0 bases and J by 7 bases, with 4 bases left in between.

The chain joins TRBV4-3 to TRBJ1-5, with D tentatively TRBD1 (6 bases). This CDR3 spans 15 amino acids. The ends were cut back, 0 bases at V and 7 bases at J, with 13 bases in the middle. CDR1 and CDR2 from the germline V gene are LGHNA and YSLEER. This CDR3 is CASSQDEGVSQPQHF. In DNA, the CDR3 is TGCGCCAGCAGCCAAGATGAGGGGGTGTCCCAGCCCCAGCATTTT.

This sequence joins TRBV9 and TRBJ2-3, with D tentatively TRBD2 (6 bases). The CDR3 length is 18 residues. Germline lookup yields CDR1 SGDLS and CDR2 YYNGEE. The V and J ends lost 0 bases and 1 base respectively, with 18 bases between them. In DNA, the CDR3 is TGTGCCAGCAGCGTAGAGTGGGGAGGAGTCTTAGGCACAGATACGCAGTATTTT. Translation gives CASSVEWGGVLGTDTQYF.

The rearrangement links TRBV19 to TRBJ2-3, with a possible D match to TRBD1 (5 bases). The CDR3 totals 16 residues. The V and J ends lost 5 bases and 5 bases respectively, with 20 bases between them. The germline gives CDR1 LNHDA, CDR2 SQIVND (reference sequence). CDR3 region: CASSLSIAVDIDTQYF. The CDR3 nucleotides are TGTGCCAGTAGTCTCTCAATAGCAGTGGACATAGATACGCAGTATTTT.

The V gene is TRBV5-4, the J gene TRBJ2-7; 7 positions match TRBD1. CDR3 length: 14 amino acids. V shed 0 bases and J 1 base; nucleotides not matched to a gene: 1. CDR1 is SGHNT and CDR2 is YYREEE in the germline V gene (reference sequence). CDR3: CASSLVGQSYEQYF. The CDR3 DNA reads TGTGCCAGCAGCTTGGTGGGACAGTCCTACGAGCAGTACTTC.

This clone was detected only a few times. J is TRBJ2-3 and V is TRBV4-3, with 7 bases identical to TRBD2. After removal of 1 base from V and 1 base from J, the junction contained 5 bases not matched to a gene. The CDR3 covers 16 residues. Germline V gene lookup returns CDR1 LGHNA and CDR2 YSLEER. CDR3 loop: CASSQGFRGGTDTQYF. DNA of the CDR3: TGCGCCAGCAGCCAAGGCTTCCGGGGGGGCACAGATACGCAGTATTTT.

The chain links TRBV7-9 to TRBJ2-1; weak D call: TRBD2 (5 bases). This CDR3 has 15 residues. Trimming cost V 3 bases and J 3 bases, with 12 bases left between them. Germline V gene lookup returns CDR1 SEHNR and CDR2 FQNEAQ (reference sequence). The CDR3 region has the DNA TGTGCCAGCAGCTTTAGTGGACTGGTCTACAATGAGCAGTTCTTC. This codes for CASSFSGLVYNEQFF.

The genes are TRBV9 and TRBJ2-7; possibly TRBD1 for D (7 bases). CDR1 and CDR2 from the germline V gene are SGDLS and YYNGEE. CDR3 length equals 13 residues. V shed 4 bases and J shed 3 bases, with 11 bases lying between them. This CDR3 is CASSRGTDYEQYF. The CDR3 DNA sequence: TGTGCCAGCAGCCGGGGGACAGACTACGAGCAGTACTTC.

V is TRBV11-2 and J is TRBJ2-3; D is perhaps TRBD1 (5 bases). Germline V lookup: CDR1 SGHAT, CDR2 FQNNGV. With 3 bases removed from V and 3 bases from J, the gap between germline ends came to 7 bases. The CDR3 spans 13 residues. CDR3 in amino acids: CASSLTDTDTQYF. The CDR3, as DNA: TGTGCCAGCAGCTTGACAGATACAGATACGCAGTATTTT.

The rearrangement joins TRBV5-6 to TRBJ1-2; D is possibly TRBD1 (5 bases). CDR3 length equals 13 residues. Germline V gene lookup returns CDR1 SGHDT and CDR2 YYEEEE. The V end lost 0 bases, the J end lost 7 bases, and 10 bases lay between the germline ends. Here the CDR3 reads CASSLAGQGGYTF. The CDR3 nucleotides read TGTGCCAGCAGCTTGGCAGGTCAGGGTGGCTACACCTTC.

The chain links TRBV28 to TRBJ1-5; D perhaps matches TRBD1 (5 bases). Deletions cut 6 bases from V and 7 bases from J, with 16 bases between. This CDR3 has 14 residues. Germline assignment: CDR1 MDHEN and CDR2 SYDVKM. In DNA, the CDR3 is TGTGCCAGCAGCCCCAGGGCCGGCGCGCAGCCCCAGCATTTT. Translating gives CASSPRAGAQPQHF.

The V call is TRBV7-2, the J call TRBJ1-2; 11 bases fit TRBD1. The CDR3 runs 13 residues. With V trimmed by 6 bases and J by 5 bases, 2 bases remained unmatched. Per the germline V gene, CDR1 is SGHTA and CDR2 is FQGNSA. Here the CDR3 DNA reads TGTGCCAGCAGGGGACAGGGGGGATATGGCTACACCTTC. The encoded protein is CASRGQGGYGYTF.

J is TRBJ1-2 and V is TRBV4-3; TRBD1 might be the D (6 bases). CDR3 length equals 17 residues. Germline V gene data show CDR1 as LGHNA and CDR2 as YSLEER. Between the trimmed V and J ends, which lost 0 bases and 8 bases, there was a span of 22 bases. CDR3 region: CASSQDPGTLVGKGYTF. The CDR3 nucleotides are TGCGCCAGCAGCCAAGATCCAGGGACATTGGTCGGAAAGGGCTACACCTTC.

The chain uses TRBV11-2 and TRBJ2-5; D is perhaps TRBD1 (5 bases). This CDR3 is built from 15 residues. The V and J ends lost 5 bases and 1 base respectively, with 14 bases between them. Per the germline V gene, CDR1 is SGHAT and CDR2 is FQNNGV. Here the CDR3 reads CASSHGSDIQETQYF. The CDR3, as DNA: TGTGCCAGCAGCCATGGGTCGGACATCCAAGAGACCCAGTACTTC. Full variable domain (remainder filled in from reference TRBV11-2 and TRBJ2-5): EAGVAQSPRYKIIEKRQSVAFWCNPISGHATLYWYQQILGQGPKLLIQFQNNGVVDDSQLPKDRFSAERLKGVDSTLKIQPAKLEDSAVYLCASSHGSDIQETQYFGPGTRLLVL.

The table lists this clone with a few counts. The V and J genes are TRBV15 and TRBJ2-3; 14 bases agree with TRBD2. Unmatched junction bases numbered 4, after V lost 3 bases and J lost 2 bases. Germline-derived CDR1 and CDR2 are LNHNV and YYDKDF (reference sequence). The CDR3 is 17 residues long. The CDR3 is CATSRGLAGAVTDTQYF. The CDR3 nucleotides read TGTGCCACCAGCAGGGGACTAGCGGGGGCAGTCACAGATACGCAGTATTTT.

CDR3 coding DNA: TGTGCCAGCAGTGAGGAGGGGGCCTCGGCCAAAAACATTCAGTACTTC. Translated: CASSEEGASAKNIQYF. The V gene is TRBV2, the J gene TRBJ2-4; TRBD1 is a possible D gene (7 bases). Trimming took off 3 bases at V and 1 base at J, with 13 bases between the two ends. Germline V gene sequence: CDR1 SNHLY, CDR2 FYNNEI. This CDR3 has 16 amino acids. Together with reference TRBV2 and TRBJ2-4, the CDR3 gives the full variable domain: EPEVTQTPSHQVTQMGQEVILRCVPISNHLYFYWYRQILGQKVEFLVSFYNNEISEKSEIFDDQFSVERPDGSNFTLKIRSTKLEDSAMYFCASSEEGASAKNIQYFGAGTRLSVL.

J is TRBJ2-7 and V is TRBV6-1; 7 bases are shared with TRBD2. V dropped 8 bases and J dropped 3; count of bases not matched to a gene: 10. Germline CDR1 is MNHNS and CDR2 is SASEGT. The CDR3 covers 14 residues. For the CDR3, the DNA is TGTGCCAGCGACGGGGGGTGGACTAGCTACGAGCAGTACTTC. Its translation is CASDGGWTSYEQYF.

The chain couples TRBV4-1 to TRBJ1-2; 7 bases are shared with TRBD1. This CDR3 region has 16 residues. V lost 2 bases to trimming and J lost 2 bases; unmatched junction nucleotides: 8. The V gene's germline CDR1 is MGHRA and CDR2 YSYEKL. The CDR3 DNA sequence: TGCGCCAGCAGCCAATCAGTCCCAGGGGGGAACTATGGCTACACCTTC. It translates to CASSQSVPGGNYGYTF.

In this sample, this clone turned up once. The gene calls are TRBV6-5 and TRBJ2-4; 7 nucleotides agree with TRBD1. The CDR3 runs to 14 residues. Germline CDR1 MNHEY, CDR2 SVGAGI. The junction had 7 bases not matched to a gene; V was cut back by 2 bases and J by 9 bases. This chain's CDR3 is CASSYRTGSGIQYF. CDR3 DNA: TGTGCCAGCAGTTACCGGACAGGATCGGGCATTCAGTACTTC.

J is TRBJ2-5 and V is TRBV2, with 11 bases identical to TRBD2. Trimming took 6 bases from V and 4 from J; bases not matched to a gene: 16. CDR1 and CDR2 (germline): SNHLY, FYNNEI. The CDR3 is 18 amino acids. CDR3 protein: CASSAGGTSGGLGETQYF. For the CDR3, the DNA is TGTGCCAGCAGCGCCGGGGGTACTAGCGGGGGACTAGGAGAGACCCAGTACTTC. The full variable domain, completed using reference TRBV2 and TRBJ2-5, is EPEVTQTPSHQVTQMGQEVILRCVPISNHLYFYWYRQILGQKVEFLVSFYNNEISEKSEIFDDQFSVERPDGSNFTLKIRSTKLEDSAMYFCASSAGGTSGGLGETQYFGPGTRLLVL.

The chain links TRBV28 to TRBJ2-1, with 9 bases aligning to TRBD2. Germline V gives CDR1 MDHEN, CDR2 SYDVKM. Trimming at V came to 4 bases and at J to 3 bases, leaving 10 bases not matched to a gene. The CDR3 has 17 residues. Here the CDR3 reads CASSSPTGLASYNEQFF. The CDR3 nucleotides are TGTGCCAGCAGTTCCCCCACCGGACTAGCGAGCTACAATGAGCAGTTCTTC. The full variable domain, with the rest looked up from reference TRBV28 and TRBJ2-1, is DVKVTQSSRYLVKRTGEKVFLECVQDMDHENMFWYRQDPGLGLRLIYFSYDVKMKEKGDIPEGYSVSREKKERFSLILESASTNQTSMYLCASSSPTGLASYNEQFFGPGTRLTVL.

DNA for the CDR3: TGTGCCAGCAGCAAAACCTCGGGACAAAGGATTGAAGCTTTCTTT. Translating it yields CASSKTSGQRIEAFF. J is TRBJ1-1 and V is TRBV6-5; D is possibly TRBD1 (6 bases). Trimming left V 6 bases short and J 7 bases short, with 21 bases between. From germline, CDR1 is MNHEY and CDR2 SVGAGI. The CDR3 has 15 amino acids.